This T cell receptor (beta chain) was captured by sequencing in a study of blood T cell repertoires in COVID-19. The length of the CDR3 is 16 residues. V shed 5 bases and J shed 6 bases, with 19 bases lying between them. Germline V gives CDR1 MNHEY, CDR2 SMNVEV (reference sequence). Clones were read by immunoSEQ multiplex PCR, and TCRdb kept only the in-frame ones, dropping some. The repertoire holds roughly 400,000 clones, with around nine tenths as singletons. The study drew participants aged roughly 18 to 89 years from 20 to 30 US areas. Recovered status applied to Cohort 3 donors who had two consecutive negative PCRs. It also applied to those with clearance or with symptom resolution.

Sequences were obtained from PBMCs or T cells enriched from blood (not recorded which). The receptor was derived from a woman aged 50 to 65 who had recovered from COVID-19. The chain couples TRBV27 to TRBJ2-2; TRBD2 is a possible D gene (6 bases). The CDR3 sequence is CASSNRLASAPGELFF. The CDR3 DNA follows: TGTGCCAGCAGTAACCGGTTGGCTAGCGCTCCCGGGGAGCTGTTTTTT.